The T cell receptor (beta chain) described here comes from a study of vaccination and CD4 T cells after COVID-19. Study details: SARS-CoV-2 PCR on nasal swabs had been positive for the convalescent patients; fewer than 10 were mild and one was severe.

This clonotype was counted a single time. Its antigen is as yet unknown. The CDR3 has 16 amino acids. CDR1 SGHNT and CDR2 YYREEE come from the germline V gene (reference sequence). The junction had 8 bases not matched to a gene; V was cut back by 1 base and J by 6 bases. General study results and limits: Looking at convalescent patients, a median around 90% of reactive clones were present only post-vaccination.

Treatment here: approximately 11-day PBMC culture with coronavirus spike peptide pools or control peptides (ViraFEST assay). The study sequenced cultured CD4+ T cell DNA using the Oncomine TCR Beta short-read assay. TCRdb passed the PCR reads through MiXCR, listing each CDR3 protein once. Of more than 15,000 distinct CDR3 sequences listed, about 53% are singletons. Material: cultured CD4+ T cells from blood, obtained after SARS-CoV-2 vaccination. The chain employs TRBV5-4 and TRBJ2-1; TRBD2 agrees at 9 bases. This clonotype originated in a human donor with COVID-19. DNA for the CDR3: TGTGCCAGCAGCTTGAATACCCTAGCGGGACTCAATGAGCAGTTCTTC. Protein sequence: CASSLNTLAGLNEQFF.